This record concerns one TCR beta chain sequence. The antigen is undetermined. A read error may produce the germline difference seen at one junction end. The sample belongs to a study of cytomegalovirus exposure and HLA in healthy donors. Nominally healthy donors were sampled, though unrecorded immune exposures were likely. Study-level points and caveats: For most TCR beta V segments, an earlier analysis put the productive rate at about 90% or about 30% of the time. Across donors, sequencing depth was assumed by presence/absence analyses to be roughly uniform. Later analysis demonstrated an association between a missense DCLRE1C variant and TCR beta V- and J-gene trimming.

PCR primers comprised 60 Vbeta and 13 Jbeta primers. The assay was immunoSEQ multiplex PCR, and TCRdb's table has in-frame clones only and misses some. The data hold over 150,000 clones, with about four fifths observed a single time. The CDR3 has 17 amino acids. The germline V gene has CDR1 SEHNR and CDR2 FQNEAQ (reference sequence). This receptor was identified in a girl aged 10-17 years in good health and CMV-seropositive. This chain joins TRBV7-9 and TRBJ1-4; 7 bases match TRBD1. Sequencing used PBMCs. DNA for the CDR3: TGTTCCAGCAGCTTACAGGGGATCACGGAAAGGGGGGAAAAACTGTTTTTT. This gives the protein CSSSLQGITERGEKLFF.